This T cell receptor beta chain was identified in a study of neurological immune-mediated disorders. Study-wide results and limits: Among expanded clones, no CDR3 amino acid sequences were shared across subjects, a pattern suggesting private repertoires in all groups.

5'RACE employing 10-nucleotide random UMIs yielded the cDNA. One entry per CDR3 protein, called by TCRdb with MiXCR from the 5' RACE reads. The table shows about 60,000 distinct CDR3 sequences, with about 11% occurring only once. Time point specified: longitudinal time-point 1 (baseline). The unsorted libraries originated from 2 million PBMCs kept at -80 C. This clonotype was detected ten times or more. What it binds is not known. The germline V gene encodes CDR1 DFQATT and CDR2 SNEGSKA (reference sequence). The germline V and J ends were trimmed by 6 bases and 0 bases, with 15 bases remaining between them. This CDR3 is built from 14 residues.

The sample comprised PBMCs. The chain recombines TRBV20-1 with TRBJ2-7; D may match TRBD1 or TRBD2 (5 bases each). This TCR came from a male donor with HTLV-1-associated myelopathy (HAM/TSP). CDR3 in DNA: TGCAGTGCCCGAAGCGGACACACCTCCTACGAGCAGTACTTC. Amino acids: CSARSGHTSYEQYF.